This T cell receptor (beta chain) was obtained from a study of identical twins. This clonotype has just a few counts. One entry per CDR3 protein, called by TCRdb with MiXCR from the 5' RACE reads. Of about 730,000 distinct CDR3 sequences in the sample, approximately 21% are singletons; the top ten hold 4.3%. V dropped 6 bases and J dropped 2 bases, with 13 bases sitting between them. This CDR3 is 14 amino acids long. Germline loops: CDR1 SNHLY, CDR2 FYNNEI. These data also formed part of another study, on T cells expressing NK-cell markers.

This TCR was sampled from a woman aged 18-29 years in good health. The genes are TRBV2 and TRBJ1-2, with a possible D match to TRBD1 (5 bases). The sample consisted of PBMCs. CDR3 nucleotide sequence: TGTGCCAGCAGGGGAGGGACCGCAAACTATGGCTACACCTTC. Its translation is CASRGGTANYGYTF. Combining the CDR3 with reference TRBV2 and TRBJ1-2 gives the whole variable domain EPEVTQTPSHQVTQMGQEVILRCVPISNHLYFYWYRQILGQKVEFLVSFYNNEISEKSEIFDDQFSVERPDGSNFTLKIRSTKLEDSAMYFCASRGGTANYGYTFGSGTRLTVV.